This T cell receptor beta chain was identified in a study of cytomegalovirus exposure and HLA in healthy donors. Whole-study results and caveats: Under in vitro conditions, a few CMV-associated chains were confirmed as specific for CMV antigens. Within the data, a cluster of highly shared sequence variants was likely a sequencing artifact.

The PCR made use of 60 Vbeta and 13 Jbeta primers. Per the study methods: There were about 88 million unique TCR beta chains by a later count, and approximately 12 million of them were shared. TCRdb's copy holds only in-frame clones and misses some; the assay was immunoSEQ multiplex PCR. V, J and clone size reflect that table, while D and trimming were determined from the DNA. The specimen's table records tens of thousands of clones. The CDR3 spans 17 residues. The germline gives CDR1 SGHRS, CDR2 YFSETQ. Unmatched junction bases numbered 7, after V lost 0 bases and J lost 4 bases. Comment on this clone: No antigen is known for it.

The sequence derives from a man between 45 and 60 years old in good health and CMV-seropositive. Material: PBMCs. The chain couples TRBV5-1 to TRBJ2-1; 10 nucleotides line up with TRBD2. In DNA, the CDR3 is TGCGCCAGCAGCTTGGCCGCTAGGACTAGCGGATACAATGAGCAGTTCTTC. The encoded protein is CASSLAARTSGYNEQFF.